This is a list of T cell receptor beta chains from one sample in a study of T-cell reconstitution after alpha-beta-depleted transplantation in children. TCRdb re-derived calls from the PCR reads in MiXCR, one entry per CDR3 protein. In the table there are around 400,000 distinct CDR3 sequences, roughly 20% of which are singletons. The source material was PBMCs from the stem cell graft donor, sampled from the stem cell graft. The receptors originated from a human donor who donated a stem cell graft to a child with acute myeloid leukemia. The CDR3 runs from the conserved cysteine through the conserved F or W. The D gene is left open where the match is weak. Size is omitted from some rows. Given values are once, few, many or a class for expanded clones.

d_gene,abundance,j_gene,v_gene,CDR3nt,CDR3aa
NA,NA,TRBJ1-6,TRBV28,TGTGCCAGCAGTTTATTGGGTTCAGGATTTTCGGATTCACCCCTCCACTTT,CASSLLGSGFSDSPLHF
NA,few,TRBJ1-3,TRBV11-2,TGTGCCAGCAGCCTCCGTTCTGATTCTGGAAACACCATATATTTT,CASSLRSDSGNTIYF
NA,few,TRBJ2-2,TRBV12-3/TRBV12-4,TGTGCCAGCAGTTCCGACTCTGGGGGGGAGCTGTTTTTT,CASSSDSGGELFF
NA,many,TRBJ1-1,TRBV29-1,TGCAGCGTTGAAAAGAGGGCGGACACTGAAGCTTTCTTT,CSVEKRADTEAFF
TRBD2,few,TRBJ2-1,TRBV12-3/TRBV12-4,TGTGCCAGCAGTCTTAGCGGGCTCTACTACAATGAGCAGTTCTTC,CASSLSGLYYNEQFF
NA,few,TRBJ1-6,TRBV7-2,TGTGCCAGCAGCTTATATTTAACGAGTCGTAATTCACCCCTCCACTTT,CASSLYLTSRNSPLHF
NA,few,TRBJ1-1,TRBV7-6,TGTGCCAGCAGCACAACGGGCGGGATTCCTTTCTTT,CASSTTGGIPFF
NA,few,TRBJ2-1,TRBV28,TGTGCCAGCAGTCTAAGGACGGACAGTGGGTTCTTC,CASSLRTDSGFF
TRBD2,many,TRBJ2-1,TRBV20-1,TGCAGTGCTAGCGCTAGCGGGAGACCCCATGAGCAGTTCTTC,CSASASGRPHEQFF
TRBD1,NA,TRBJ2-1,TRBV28,TGTGCCAGCAGGCCGGACAGGTCCTTCAGGTACAATGAGCAGTTCTTC,CASRPDRSFRYNEQFF
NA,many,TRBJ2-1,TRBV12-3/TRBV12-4,TGTGCCAGCAGTTTAGTTTCCCTAGTCAATGAGCAGTTCTTC,CASSLVSLVNEQFF
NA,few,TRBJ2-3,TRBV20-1,TGCAGTGCCCGGGGAGGGGGGCCACTCACAGATACGCAGTATTTT,CSARGGGPLTDTQYF
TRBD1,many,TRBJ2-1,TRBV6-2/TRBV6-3,TGTGCCAGCAGTTACTTGACGGGACAGGGGACCGATGAGCAGTTCTTC,CASSYLTGQGTDEQFF
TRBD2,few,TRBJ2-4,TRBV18,TGTGCCAGCTCGTCTAGCGGGAGTAGTGGAGTCATTCAGTACTTC,CASSSSGSSGVIQYF
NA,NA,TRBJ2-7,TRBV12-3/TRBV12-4,TGTGCCAGCAGTTTAGAGGCCGGCGGACGGGACAACGAGCAGTACTTC,CASSLEAGGRDNEQYF
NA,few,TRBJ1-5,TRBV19,TGTGCCAGTAGTATAGTACGGGCCGAAGCCTCTAATCAGCCCCAGCATTTT,CASSIVRAEASNQPQHF
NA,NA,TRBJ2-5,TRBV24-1,TGTGCCACCAGTGCGGATTCCGAGACCCAGTACTTC,CATSADSETQYF
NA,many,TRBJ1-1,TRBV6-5,TGTGCCAGCAGTCCCGGAGGGGAAGCTTTCTTT,CASSPGGEAFF
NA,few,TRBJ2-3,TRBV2,TGTGCCAGCTCCCGGGAGAGCACAGATACGCAGTATTTT,CASSRESTDTQYF
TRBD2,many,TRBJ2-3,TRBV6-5,TGTGCCAGCAGTTACATGGGCGGGAGTGGGACAGATACGCAGTATTTT,CASSYMGGSGTDTQYF
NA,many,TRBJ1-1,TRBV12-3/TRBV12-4,TGTGCCAGCAGTCCCACTGAAGCTTTCTTT,CASSPTEAFF
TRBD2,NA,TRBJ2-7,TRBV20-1,TGCAGTGCTAGCCTCCCGAGCGGGAGGGATTTTACATCCTACGAGCAGTACTTC,CSASLPSGRDFTSYEQYF
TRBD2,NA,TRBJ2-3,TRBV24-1,TGTGCCACCAGTGATTTACGGCGGGAGAGGACAGATACGCAGTATTTT,CATSDLRRERTDTQYF
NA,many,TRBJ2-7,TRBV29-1,TGCAGCGTCGAGGGGAGGAATACCTACGAGCAGTACTTC,CSVEGRNTYEQYF
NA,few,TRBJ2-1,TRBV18,TGTGCCAGCTCGCAAAGGGATGAGCAGTTCTTC,CASSQRDEQFF
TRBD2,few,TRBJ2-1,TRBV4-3,TGCGCCAGCAGCCAAGAGACTAGCGGGATCAATGAGCAGTTCTTC,CASSQETSGINEQFF
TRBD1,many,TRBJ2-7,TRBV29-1,TGCAGCGTCGTGACAGGGATGGAGCAGTACTTC,CSVVTGMEQYF
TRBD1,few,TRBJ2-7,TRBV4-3,TGCGCCAGCAGCCTTGGTCTGGACAGGGACTCCTACGAGCAGTACTTC,CASSLGLDRDSYEQYF
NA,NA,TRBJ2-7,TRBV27,TGTGCCAGCGTGGCTCCCTACGAGCAGTACTTC,CASVAPYEQYF
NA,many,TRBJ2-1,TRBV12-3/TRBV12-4,TGCGCCAGCAGCCAGACTAGCTCCTACAATGAGCAGTTCTTC,CASSQTSSYNEQFF
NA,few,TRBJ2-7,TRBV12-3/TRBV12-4,TGTGCCAGCAGTTTCAGGCAGGGGTTAGCGTACGAGCAGTACTTC,CASSFRQGLAYEQYF
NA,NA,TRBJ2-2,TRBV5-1,TGCGCCAGCAGCTTGAAGTCTTCGAGCGGTAACACCGGGGAGCTGTTTTTT,CASSLKSSSGNTGELFF
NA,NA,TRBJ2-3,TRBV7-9,TGTGCCAGCAGCTTAGTCGGCCTTTCCTCAGATACGCAGTATTTT,CASSLVGLSSDTQYF
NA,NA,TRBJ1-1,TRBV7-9,TGTGCCAGCAGCTTAGCAGGATCCGACACTGAAGCTTTCTTT,CASSLAGSDTEAFF
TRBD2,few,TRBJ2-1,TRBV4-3,TGCGCCAGCAGCCAAGATTTGGCGGGAGGGCCAGTAAATGAGCAGTTCTTC,CASSQDLAGGPVNEQFF
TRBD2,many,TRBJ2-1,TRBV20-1,TGCAGTGCTACACTAGCGGGAGGCATGAGCTCCTACAATGAGCAGTTCTTC,CSATLAGGMSSYNEQFF
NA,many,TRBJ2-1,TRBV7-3,TGTGCCAGCAGCTTAACCGGTGGGGGACTCAATGAGCAGTTCTTC,CASSLTGGGLNEQFF
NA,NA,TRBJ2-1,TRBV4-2,TGTGCCAGCAGCCAACACCGGGAGCAGTTCTTC,CASSQHREQFF
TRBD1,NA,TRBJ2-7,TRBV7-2,TGTGCCAGCAGCACGTTAAGGGACAGGGGGTCCTACGAGCAGTACTTC,CASSTLRDRGSYEQYF
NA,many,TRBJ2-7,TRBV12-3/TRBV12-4,TGTGCCAGCAGTTTGTCAGGCTCCTACGAGCAGTACTTC,CASSLSGSYEQYF
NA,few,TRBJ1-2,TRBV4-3,TGCGCCAGCAGCCTTACCGCCGGGGACTACTATGGCTACACCTTC,CASSLTAGDYYGYTF
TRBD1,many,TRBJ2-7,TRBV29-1,TGCAGCGTTCCCGGGACAGGGTACTCCTACGAGCAGTACTTC,CSVPGTGYSYEQYF
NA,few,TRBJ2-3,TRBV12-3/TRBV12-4,TGTGCCAGCAGTTTTCTGGGGGGGCCGTCAGATACGCAGTATTTT,CASSFLGGPSDTQYF
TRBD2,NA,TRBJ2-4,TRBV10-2,TGCGCCAGCAAAAGGGTAGCGGGAGGGAAAAACATTCAGTACTTC,CASKRVAGGKNIQYF
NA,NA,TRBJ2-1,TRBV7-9,TGTGCCAGCAGCATCGTCGGGGCGACCTACAATGAGCAGTTCTTC,CASSIVGATYNEQFF
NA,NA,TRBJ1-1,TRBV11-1,TGTGCCAGCAGCTTAGTGGGTCTGAACACTGAAGCTTTCTTT,CASSLVGLNTEAFF
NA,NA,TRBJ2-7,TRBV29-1,TGCAGCGTCCGGATACGGGATTACGAGCAGTACTTC,CSVRIRDYEQYF
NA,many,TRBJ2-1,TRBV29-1,TGCAGCGTTGATCGATCTCAGGGGCCAGGTGAGCAGTTCTTC,CSVDRSQGPGEQFF
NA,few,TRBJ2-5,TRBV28,TGTGCCAGCAGTCCGGACCCGAATCGAGAGACCCAGTACTTC,CASSPDPNRETQYF
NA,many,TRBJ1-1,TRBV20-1,TGCAGTGCTAGCCTCCCGGGACTTCGAGACACTGAAGCTTTCTTT,CSASLPGLRDTEAFF
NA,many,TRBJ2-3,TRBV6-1,TGTGCCAGCAGCCCCCTGGGAGCGGGAGATACGCAGTATTTT,CASSPLGAGDTQYF
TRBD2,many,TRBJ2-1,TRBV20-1,TGCAGTGCTAGTCTTAACAGGGCGGGACTAGCGGGGTGGAATGAGCAGTTCTTC,CSASLNRAGLAGWNEQFF
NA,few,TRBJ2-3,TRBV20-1,TGCAGTCCCAAGGCGCTCCTGGAGGGTACGCAGTATTTT,CSPKALLEGTQYF